The clone carrying this T cell receptor beta chain has just a few counts. Assay: immunoSEQ multiplex PCR; the TCRdb copy retains only in-frame clones and omits some. The table records some 490,000 clones, 70% to 90% of them present only once. This sample stems from a study of blood T cell repertoires in COVID-19. The cohort comprised adults aged about 18 to 90 years residing in about 25 US areas. CDR3 length: 17 residues. The trim removed 3 bases at V and 0 bases at J, leaving 4 bases unmatched. CDR1 is SEHNR and CDR2 is FQNEAQ in the germline V gene (reference sequence). The sample was PBMCs or T cells enriched from blood (not recorded which). The chain joins TRBV7-9 to TRBJ1-6; 8 nucleotides align to TRBD1. The sequence derives from a woman aged 55 to 70 who had recovered from COVID-19. The CDR3 nucleotides are TGTGCCAGCAGCTTCGGACAGGGAATCTCCTATAATTCACCCCTCCACTTT. This sequence encodes CASSFGQGISYNSPLHF.